This T cell receptor beta chain is drawn from a study of cytomegalovirus exposure and HLA in healthy donors. Worth noting for this clone: Its matching antigen is unknown.

Study observations and caveats: Further analysis was carried out later, and it showed several of the most significant clusters appearing linked to common viral pathogens.

The PCR had 60 Vbeta and 13 Jbeta primers. Here immunoSEQ multiplex PCR was the method, and the copy in TCRdb shows in-frame clones only, minus some. The sample contains some 160,000 clones, 60% to 80% of which appear only once. The CDR3 extends over 14 amino acids. Germline assignment: CDR1 SGHRS and CDR2 YFSETQ. The germline V and J ends were trimmed by 4 bases and 0 bases, with 7 bases remaining between them. This chain joins TRBV5-1 and TRBJ1-4; D remains ambiguous. The sequence was obtained from a woman in her 30s in good health and CMV-seronegative. Material: PBMCs. DNA for the CDR3: TGCGCCAGCAGCCCTACAGCAACTAATGAAAAACTGTTTTTT. Its protein is CASSPTATNEKLFF.